Listed below are T cell receptor beta chains from one sample, sequenced in a study of blood T cells in healthy people across ages. TCRdb called the 5' RACE reads again in MiXCR, with one record for every CDR3 protein. Of 650,000 to 1,000,000 distinct CDR3 sequences in the sample, roughly 35% were seen once. The material sequenced was blood. The receptors were sampled from a man aged 18 to 29 in good health. Both conserved end residues are part of each CDR3. A D gene is named only where the DNA matches it firmly. Size is omitted from some rows. Given values are once, few, many or a class for expanded clones.

NA	many	TRBV4-3	18	TRBJ1-2	TGCGCCAGCAGCCTCAATCGGGCCCAATGGGCCGTAGGAGGCGGCTACACCTTC	CASSLNRAQWAVGGGYTF
NA	NA	TRBV6-5	16	TRBJ1-1	TGTGCCAGCAGTTACCGTAGGCAGGGATGGGGAACTGAAGCTTTCTTT	CASSYRRQGWGTEAFF
NA	NA	TRBV7-9	16	TRBJ1-4	TGTGCCAGCAGCTCCCCGGTCATCTCGAGCGATGAAAAACTGTTTTTT	CASSSPVISSDEKLFF
TRBD2	many	TRBV5-1	13	TRBJ2-7	TGCGCCAGCAGCGTGAGGGAGGGGTACGAGCAGTACTTC	CASSVREGYEQYF
NA	NA	TRBV18	14	TRBJ2-7	TGTGCCAGCTCACGACAGGGAGGTGGAAACGAGCAGTACTTC	CASSRQGGGNEQYF
NA	NA	TRBV4-1	15	TRBJ1-2	TGCGCCAGCAGCCAAGATAGTTTCAGAAACTATGGCTACACCTTC	CASSQDSFRNYGYTF
NA	few	TRBV7-6	15	TRBJ1-6	TGTGCCAGCAGCATTGGAACCCTATATAATTCACCCCCCCACTTT	CASSIGTLYNSPPHF
NA	NA	TRBV6-5	17	TRBJ2-1	TGTGCCAGCAGTTACTCTCAACGGAGCAACCCCTACAATGAGCAGTTCTTC	CASSYSQRSNPYNEQFF
NA	NA	TRBV12-3/TRBV12-4	17	TRBJ2-7	TGTGCCAGCAGTTTAGAATCTCGTTGGGAAGGAAGCTACGAGCAGTACTTC	CASSLESRWEGSYEQYF
TRBD2	few	TRBV20-1	15	TRBJ2-1	TGCAGTGCTAGAGATAACCGGGGGGGGAGTAATGAGCAGTTCTTC	CSARDNRGGSNEQFF
NA	NA	TRBV7-9	12	TRBJ1-2	TGTGCCAGCAGCCAGGGGAAGGATGGCTACACCTTC	CASSQGKDGYTF
NA	few	TRBV5-1	14	TRBJ1-1	TGCGCCAGCAGCTCGACCGGGACAACTGCTGAAGCTTTCTTT	CASSSTGTTAEAFF
NA	NA	TRBV9	13	TRBJ2-5	TGTGCCAGCAGCTCCGGTGAGGCGGAGACCCAGTACTTC	CASSSGEAETQYF
NA	few	TRBV2	14	TRBJ2-3	TGTGCCAGCAGTAGATCGGGGGACACAGATACGCAGTATTTT	CASSRSGDTDTQYF
NA	NA	TRBV5-1	15	TRBJ2-1	TGCGCCAGCAGCCCGGGCGAGGCCATAACCAATGAGCAGTTCTTC	CASSPGEAITNEQFF
TRBD1	NA	TRBV5-1	14	TRBJ1-2	TGCACCAGCAGCACTGGACAGGGCCCCTATGGCTACACCTTC	CTSSTGQGPYGYTF
NA	NA	TRBV12-3/TRBV12-4	15	TRBJ2-7	TGTGCCAGCAGTTTTAGATTGGACACGGGGGTCGAGCAGTACTTC	CASSFRLDTGVEQYF
NA	NA	TRBV7-6	15	TRBJ1-1	TGTGCCAGCAGCCCCCCGGGGTTTAAGGACACTGAAGCTTTCTTT	CASSPPGFKDTEAFF
TRBD1	few	TRBV9	14	TRBJ1-2	TGTGCCAGCAGCCGAGACCAGGGGGTCTATGGCTACACCTTC	CASSRDQGVYGYTF